This TCR beta chain comes out of a study of blood T cell repertoires in COVID-19. Generated by immunoSEQ multiplex PCR, the TCRdb table keeps only in-frame clones and is missing some. The sample includes some 400,000 clones, 90% to 95% of them seen just once. As regards this clone: Other nucleotide sequences from this sample produce the same CDR3.

The CDR3 extends over 13 amino acids. CDR1 is SEHNR and CDR2 is FQNEAQ in the germline V gene (reference sequence). V was shortened by 0 bases and J by 5 bases, with 7 bases between the two germline ends. Source material: PBMCs or T cells enriched from blood (not recorded which). The rearrangement links TRBV7-9 to TRBJ1-2; D uncertain. The sequence was collected from a woman aged 40 to 55 who had been exposed to COVID-19. DNA for the CDR3: TGTGCCAGCAGCTTAGCCTCCGGGTATGGCTACACCTTC. Translation gives CASSLASGYGYTF.